This is a list of T cell receptor beta chains from one sample in a study of T cell responses to AZD1222 COVID-19 vaccine. Clones were sequenced by immunoSEQ multiplex PCR, and TCRdb holds only the in-frame ones, with some missing. Of some 150,000 clones in the sample, around 95% are singletons; the top ten hold around 1.3%. The input for sequencing was peripheral blood, taken on day 0 of AZD1222 vaccination. The receptors derive from an adult in good health. Each CDR3 is given with its conserved first and last residue. D genes are given only for firm matches. Clone sizes are given selectively: once, few, many, or a class where the clone is expanded.

>-|TRBD1|TRBV27|TRBJ1-5
TGTGCCAGCAGTTCAATCCCCGGGACAGCCTATCAGCCCCAGCATTTT
CASSSIPGTAYQPQHF
>few|-|TRBV6-1|TRBJ1-5
TGTGCCAGCAGTGAAATACAAGGCAGCAATCAGCCCCAGCATTTT
CASSEIQGSNQPQHF
>-|-|TRBV7-6|TRBJ1-2
TGTGCCAGCAGCTTATCAGGGGCCCCTCGGGACTATGGCTACACCTTC
CASSLSGAPRDYGYTF
>-|-|TRBV7-2|TRBJ2-2
TGTGCCAGCAGCTTAGCGCATAAGGTCGGGGAGCTGTTTTTT
CASSLAHKVGELFF
>-|-|TRBV3-1/TRBV3-2|TRBJ2-4
TGTGCCAGCAGCCAAGATTGGCAGGAACCGTATTTAGCCAAAAACATTCAGTACTTC
CASSQDWQEPYLAKNIQYF
>-|-|TRBV3-1/TRBV3-2|TRBJ2-1
TGTGCCAGCAGCCAAGCCTTTCACAGACTAGTTCCTGGGGGACGTGAGCAGTTCTTC
CASSQAFHRLVPGGREQFF
>once|-|TRBV19|TRBJ1-1
TGTGCCACCACAGAGAACACTGAAGCTTTCTTT
CATTENTEAFF
>-|-|TRBV2|TRBJ2-1
TGTGCCAGCAGGTACTGGGGGGATAGGAGTGAGCAGTTCTTC
CASRYWGDRSEQFF
>-|-|TRBV4-1|TRBJ1-4
TGCGCCAGCAGCCAAGGGGAGGGGAGACCTAATGAAAAACTGTTTTTT
CASSQGEGRPNEKLFF
>-|-|TRBV5-1|TRBJ1-1
TGCGCCAGCAGCTCTCCAGGGGTAACTGAAGCTTTCTTT
CASSSPGVTEAFF
>-|TRBD1|TRBV5-8|TRBJ1-3
TGTGCCAGCAGATACGGCACAGGGGCTGGAAACACCATATATTTT
CASRYGTGAGNTIYF
>-|-|TRBV5-1|TRBJ1-1
TGCGCCAGCAGCTTCCCTCAGGGCACTGAAGCTTTCTTT
CASSFPQGTEAFF
>-|-|TRBV18|TRBJ1-5
TGTGCCAGCTCACCCGCTCAGGGGCCCCAGCATTTT
CASSPAQGPQHF
>-|-|TRBV12-5|TRBJ1-1
TGTGCTAGTGGTTTCTTCGGGCAGGGCACTGAAGCTTTCTTT
CASGFFGQGTEAFF
>-|TRBD1|TRBV7-2|TRBJ1-3
TGTGCCAGCAGCTTAGGGAGACAGGGGTGGGACACCATATATTTT
CASSLGRQGWDTIYF
>-|-|TRBV12-3/TRBV12-4|TRBJ2-1
TGTGCCAGCAGTTTGCGCGGCGAGCAGTTCTTC
CASSLRGEQFF
>-|-|TRBV27|TRBJ1-2
TGTGCCAGCAGTTTAACGGAAAGGCATGGCTACACCTTC
CASSLTERHGYTF
>once|-|TRBV6-6|TRBJ2-3
TGTGCCAGCAGTTACTCGGGCGGGAGCACAGATACGCAGTATTTT
CASSYSGGSTDTQYF
>-|-|TRBV7-8|TRBJ1-4
TGTGCCAGCAGTCGAGCGGGACCTAATGAAAAACTGTTTTTT
CASSRAGPNEKLFF
>-|-|TRBV6-5|TRBJ1-2
TGTGCCAGCAGTCAACGCCAGGGTGGCTACACCTTC
CASSQRQGGYTF
>-|-|TRBV27|TRBJ1-5
TGTGCCAGCAGTTACAGTTCCGGGGTCAATCAGCCCCAGCATTTT
CASSYSSGVNQPQHF
>-|TRBD2|TRBV15|TRBJ2-2
TGTGCCACCAGCAGAGTCGCTAGCGGGAGGGAGAACACCGGGGAGCTGTTTTTT
CATSRVASGRENTGELFF
>-|-|TRBV5-6|TRBJ2-3
TGTGCCAGCAGTAGTAGGACAGCCGACCTCACAGATACGCAGTATTTT
CASSSRTADLTDTQYF